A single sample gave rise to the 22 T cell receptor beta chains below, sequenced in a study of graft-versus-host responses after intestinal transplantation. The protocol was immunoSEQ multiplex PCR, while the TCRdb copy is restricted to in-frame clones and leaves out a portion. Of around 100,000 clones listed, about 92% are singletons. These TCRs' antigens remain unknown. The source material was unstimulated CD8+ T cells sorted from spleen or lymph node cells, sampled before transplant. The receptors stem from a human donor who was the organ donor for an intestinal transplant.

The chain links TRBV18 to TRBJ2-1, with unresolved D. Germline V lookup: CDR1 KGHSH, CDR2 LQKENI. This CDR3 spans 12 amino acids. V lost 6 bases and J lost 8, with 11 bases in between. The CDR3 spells CASSLGRDEQFF. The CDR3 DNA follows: TGTGCCAGCTCCCTCGGCCGGGATGAGCAGTTCTTC.

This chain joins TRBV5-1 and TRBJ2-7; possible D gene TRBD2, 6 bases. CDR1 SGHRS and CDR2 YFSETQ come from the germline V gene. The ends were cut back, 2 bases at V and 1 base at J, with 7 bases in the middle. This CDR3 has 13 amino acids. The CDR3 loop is CASSFSGSYEQYF. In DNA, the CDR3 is TGCGCCAGCAGCTTTAGCGGTTCCTACGAGCAGTACTTC.

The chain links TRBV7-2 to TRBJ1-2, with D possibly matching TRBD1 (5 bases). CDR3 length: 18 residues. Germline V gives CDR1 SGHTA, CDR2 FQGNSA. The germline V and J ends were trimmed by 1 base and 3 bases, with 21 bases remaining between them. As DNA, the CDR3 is TGTGCCAGCAGCTTAGATCGGTGGCGGAGGGGTTTGTACTATGGCTACACCTTC. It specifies CASSLDRWRRGLYYGYTF.

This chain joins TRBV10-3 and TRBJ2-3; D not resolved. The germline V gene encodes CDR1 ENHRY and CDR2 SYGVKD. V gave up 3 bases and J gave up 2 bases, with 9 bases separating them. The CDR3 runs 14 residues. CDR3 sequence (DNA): TGTGCCATCAGTGATTATGGGAACACAGATACGCAGTATTTT. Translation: CAISDYGNTDTQYF.

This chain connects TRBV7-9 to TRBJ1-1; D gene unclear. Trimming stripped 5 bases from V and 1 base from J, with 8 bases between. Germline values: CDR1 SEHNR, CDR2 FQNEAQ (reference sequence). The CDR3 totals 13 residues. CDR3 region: CASSPLENTEAFF. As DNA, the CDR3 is TGTGCCAGCAGCCCCCTGGAGAACACTGAAGCTTTCTTT. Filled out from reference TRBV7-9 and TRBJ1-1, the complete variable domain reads DTGVSQNPRHKITKRGQNVTFRCDPISEHNRLYWYRQTLGQGPEFLTYFQNEAQLEKSRLLSDRFSAERPKGSFSTLEIQRTEQGDSAMYLCASSPLENTEAFFGQGTRLTVV.

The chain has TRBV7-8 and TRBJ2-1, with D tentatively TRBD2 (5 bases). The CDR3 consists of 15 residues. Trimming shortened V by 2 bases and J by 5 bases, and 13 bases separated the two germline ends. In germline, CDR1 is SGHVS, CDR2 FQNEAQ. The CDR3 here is CASSLYTGINNEQFF. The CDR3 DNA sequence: TGTGCCAGCAGCTTATACACCGGGATAAACAATGAGCAGTTCTTC.

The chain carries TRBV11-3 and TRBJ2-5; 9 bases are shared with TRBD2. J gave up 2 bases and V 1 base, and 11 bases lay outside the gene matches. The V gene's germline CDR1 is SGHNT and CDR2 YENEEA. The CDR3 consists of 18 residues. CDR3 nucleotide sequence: TGTGCCAGCAGCTTAGTCAATAGAGGACTAGCGCATCAAGAGACCCAGTACTTC. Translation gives CASSLVNRGLAHQETQYF. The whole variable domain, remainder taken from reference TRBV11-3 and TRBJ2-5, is EAGVVQSPRYKIIEKKQPVAFWCNPISGHNTLYWYLQNLGQGPELLIRYENEEAVDDSQLPKDRFSAERLKGVDSTLKIQPAELGDSAVYLCASSLVNRGLAHQETQYFGPGTRLLVL.

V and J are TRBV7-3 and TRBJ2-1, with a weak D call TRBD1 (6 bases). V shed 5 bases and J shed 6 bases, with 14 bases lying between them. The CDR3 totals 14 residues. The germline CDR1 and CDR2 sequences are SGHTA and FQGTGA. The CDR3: CASSQGYLSNEQFF. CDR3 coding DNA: TGTGCCAGCAGCCAGGGGTATTTGAGCAATGAGCAGTTCTTC.

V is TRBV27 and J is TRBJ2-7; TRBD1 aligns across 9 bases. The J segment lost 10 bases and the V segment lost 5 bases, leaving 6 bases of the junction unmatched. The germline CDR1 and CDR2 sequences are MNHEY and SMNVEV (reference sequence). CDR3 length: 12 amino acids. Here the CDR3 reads CASSKTGGGQYF. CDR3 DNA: TGTGCCAGCAGTAAGACAGGGGGGGGACAGTACTTC.

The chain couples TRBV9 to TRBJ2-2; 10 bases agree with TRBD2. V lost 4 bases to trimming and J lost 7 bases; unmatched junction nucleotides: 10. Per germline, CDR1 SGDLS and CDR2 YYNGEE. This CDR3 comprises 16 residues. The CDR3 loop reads CASSPSSSGRIGELFF. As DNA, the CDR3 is TGTGCCAGCAGCCCGAGTTCTAGCGGGAGAATCGGGGAGCTGTTTTTT.

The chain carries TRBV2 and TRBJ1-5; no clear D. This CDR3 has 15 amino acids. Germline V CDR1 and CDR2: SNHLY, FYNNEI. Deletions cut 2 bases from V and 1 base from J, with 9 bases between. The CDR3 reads CASSEPGRSNQPQHF. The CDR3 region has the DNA TGTGCCAGCAGTGAACCTGGCAGGAGCAATCAGCCCCAGCATTTT.

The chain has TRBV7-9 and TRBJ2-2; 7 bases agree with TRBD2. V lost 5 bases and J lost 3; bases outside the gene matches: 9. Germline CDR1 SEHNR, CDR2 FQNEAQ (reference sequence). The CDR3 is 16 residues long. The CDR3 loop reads CASSPELGGYTGELFF. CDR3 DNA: TGTGCCAGCAGCCCGGAGCTGGGAGGGTACACCGGGGAGCTGTTTTTT.

The CDR3 loop reads CASSQGGAYQETQYF. In DNA, the CDR3 is TGCGCCAGCAGCCAAGGGGGGGCGTACCAAGAGACCCAGTACTTC. The gene calls are TRBV4-1 and TRBJ2-5; either TRBD1 or TRBD2 may supply D (6 bases each). CDR1 and CDR2 from the germline V gene are MGHRA and YSYEKL. The CDR3 has 15 amino acids. Trimming shortened V by 1 base and J by 0 bases, and 9 bases separated the two germline ends.

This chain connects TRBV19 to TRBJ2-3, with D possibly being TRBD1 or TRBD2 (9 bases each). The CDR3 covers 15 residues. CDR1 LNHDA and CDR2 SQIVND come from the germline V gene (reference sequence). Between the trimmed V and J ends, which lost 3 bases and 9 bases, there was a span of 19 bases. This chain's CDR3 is CASSISAGGTGTQYF. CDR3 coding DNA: TGTGCCAGTAGTATTTCCGCGGGAGGGACAGGGACGCAGTATTTT.

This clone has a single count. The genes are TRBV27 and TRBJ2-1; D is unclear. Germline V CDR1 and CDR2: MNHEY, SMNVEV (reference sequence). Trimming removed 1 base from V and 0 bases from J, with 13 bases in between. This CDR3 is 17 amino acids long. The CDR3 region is CASSLLSSQASYNEQFF. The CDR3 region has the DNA TGTGCCAGCAGTTTATTATCATCCCAGGCCTCCTACAATGAGCAGTTCTTC.

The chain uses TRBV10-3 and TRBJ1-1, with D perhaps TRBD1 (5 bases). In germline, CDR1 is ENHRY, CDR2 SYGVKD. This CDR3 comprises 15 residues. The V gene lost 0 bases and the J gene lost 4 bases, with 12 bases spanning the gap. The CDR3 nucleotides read TGTGCCATCAGTGAGTCGGGGGGGATGGCCACTGAAGCTTTCTTT. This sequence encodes CAISESGGMATEAFF.

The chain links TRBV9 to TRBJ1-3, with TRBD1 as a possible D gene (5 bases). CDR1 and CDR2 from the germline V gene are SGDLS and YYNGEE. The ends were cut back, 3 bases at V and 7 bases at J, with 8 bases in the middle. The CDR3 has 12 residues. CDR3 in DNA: TGTGCCAGCAGCGGAGGGGTCAACACCATATATTTT. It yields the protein CASSGGVNTIYF.

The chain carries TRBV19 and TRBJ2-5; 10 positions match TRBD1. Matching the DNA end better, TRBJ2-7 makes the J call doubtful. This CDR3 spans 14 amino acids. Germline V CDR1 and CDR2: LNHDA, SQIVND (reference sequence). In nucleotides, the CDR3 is TGTGCCAGCATGCCGGGACAGGGGTCCTACGAGCAGTACTTC. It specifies CASMPGQGSYEQYF.

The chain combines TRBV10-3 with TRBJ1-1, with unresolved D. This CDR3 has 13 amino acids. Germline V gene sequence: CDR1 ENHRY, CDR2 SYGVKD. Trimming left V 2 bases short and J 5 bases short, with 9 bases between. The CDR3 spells CAISETTGTEAFF. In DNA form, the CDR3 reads TGTGCCATCAGTGAGACGACTGGGACTGAAGCTTTCTTT.

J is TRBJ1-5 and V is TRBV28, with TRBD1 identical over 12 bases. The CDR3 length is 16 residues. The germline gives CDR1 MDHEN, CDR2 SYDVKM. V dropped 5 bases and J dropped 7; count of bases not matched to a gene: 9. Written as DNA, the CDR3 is TGTGCCAGCAGTGTCTCCGGGACAGGGGGCCGGCAGCCCCAGCATTTT. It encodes CASSVSGTGGRQPQHF.

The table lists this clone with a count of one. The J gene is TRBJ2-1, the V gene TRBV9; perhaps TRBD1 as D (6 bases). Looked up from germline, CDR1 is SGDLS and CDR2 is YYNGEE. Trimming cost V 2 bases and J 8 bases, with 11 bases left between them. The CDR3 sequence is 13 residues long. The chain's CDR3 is CASSVQKGDEQFF. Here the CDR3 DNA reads TGTGCCAGCAGCGTTCAGAAGGGGGATGAGCAGTTCTTC.

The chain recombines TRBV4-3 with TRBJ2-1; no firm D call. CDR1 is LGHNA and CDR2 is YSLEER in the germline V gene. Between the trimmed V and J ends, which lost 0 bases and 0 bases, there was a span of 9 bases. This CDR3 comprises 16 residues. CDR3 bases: TGCGCCAGCAGCCAAGATGGCTGGCGCTCCTACAATGAGCAGTTCTTC. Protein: CASSQDGWRSYNEQFF.